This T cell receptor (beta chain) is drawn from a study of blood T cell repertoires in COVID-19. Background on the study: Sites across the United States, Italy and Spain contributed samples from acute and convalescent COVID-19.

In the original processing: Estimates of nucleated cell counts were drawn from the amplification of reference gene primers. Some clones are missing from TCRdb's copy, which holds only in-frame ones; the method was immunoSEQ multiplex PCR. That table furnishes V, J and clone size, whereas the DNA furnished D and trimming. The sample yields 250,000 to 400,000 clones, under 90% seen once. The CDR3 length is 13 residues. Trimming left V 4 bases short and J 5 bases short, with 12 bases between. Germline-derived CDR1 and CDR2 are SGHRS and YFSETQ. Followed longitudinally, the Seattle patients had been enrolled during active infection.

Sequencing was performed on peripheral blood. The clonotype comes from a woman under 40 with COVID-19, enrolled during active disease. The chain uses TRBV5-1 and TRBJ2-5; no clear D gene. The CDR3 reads CASSVGPEETQYF. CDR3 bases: TGCGCCAGCAGCGTAGGCCCGGAGGAGACCCAGTACTTC.